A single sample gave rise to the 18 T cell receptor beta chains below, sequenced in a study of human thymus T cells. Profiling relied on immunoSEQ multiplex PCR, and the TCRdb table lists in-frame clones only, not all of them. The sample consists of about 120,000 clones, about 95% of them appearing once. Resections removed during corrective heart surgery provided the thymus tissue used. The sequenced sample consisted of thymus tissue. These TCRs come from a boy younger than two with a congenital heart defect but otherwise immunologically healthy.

The chain's CDR3 is CASSPTRSRGSGQAPQYF. The DNA of the CDR3 is TGTGCCAGCAGCCCAACCAGATCGAGGGGAAGTGGGCAAGCTCCGCAGTATTTT. The chain recombines TRBV7-2 with TRBJ2-3; the D gene could be TRBD1 or TRBD2 (5 bases each). Germline CDR1 SGHTA, CDR2 FQGNSA. This CDR3 is built from 18 residues. Trimming stripped 5 bases from V and 10 bases from J, with 31 bases between.

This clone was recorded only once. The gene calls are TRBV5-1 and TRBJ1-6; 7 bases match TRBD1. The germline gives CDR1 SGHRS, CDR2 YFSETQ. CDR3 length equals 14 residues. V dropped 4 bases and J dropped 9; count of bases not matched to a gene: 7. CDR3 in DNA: TGCGCCAGCAGCATGACAGGGTATGGTTCACCCCTCCACTTT. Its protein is CASSMTGYGSPLHF.

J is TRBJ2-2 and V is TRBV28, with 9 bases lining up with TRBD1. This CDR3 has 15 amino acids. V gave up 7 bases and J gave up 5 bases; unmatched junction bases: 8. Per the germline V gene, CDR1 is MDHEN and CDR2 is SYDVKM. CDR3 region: CASTPDRGRTGELFF. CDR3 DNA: TGTGCCAGCACCCCGGACAGGGGTCGTACCGGGGAGCTGTTTTTT.

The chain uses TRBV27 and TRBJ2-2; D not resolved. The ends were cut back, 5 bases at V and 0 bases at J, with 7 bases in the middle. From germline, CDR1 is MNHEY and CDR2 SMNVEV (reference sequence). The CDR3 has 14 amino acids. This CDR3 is CASSGCANTGELFF. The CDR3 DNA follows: TGTGCCAGCAGTGGGTGCGCGAACACCGGGGAGCTGTTTTTT.

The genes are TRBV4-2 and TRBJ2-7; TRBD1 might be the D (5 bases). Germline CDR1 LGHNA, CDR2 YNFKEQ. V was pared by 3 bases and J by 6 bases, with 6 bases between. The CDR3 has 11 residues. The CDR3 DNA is TGTGCCAGCAGCCAGCAGGGCGAGCAGTACTTC. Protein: CASSQQGEQYF.

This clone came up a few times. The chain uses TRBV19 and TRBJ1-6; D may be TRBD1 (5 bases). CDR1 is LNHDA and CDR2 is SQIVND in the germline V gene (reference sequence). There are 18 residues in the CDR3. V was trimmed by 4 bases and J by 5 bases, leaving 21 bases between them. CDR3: CASSTVIGGTANNSPLHF. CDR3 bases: TGTGCCAGTAGTACAGTAATAGGAGGGACGGCTAATAATTCACCCCTCCACTTT.

CDR3 region: CASSESVRSGQGGYTF. The CDR3 coding sequence is TGTGCCAGCAGTGAGAGCGTCCGGAGCGGTCAGGGTGGCTACACCTTC. The genes are TRBV2 and TRBJ1-2, with D tentatively TRBD1 (5 bases). CDR3 size: 16 residues. Trimming removed 3 bases at V and 7 bases at J, with 21 bases between. The germline CDR1 and CDR2 sequences are SNHLY and FYNNEI.

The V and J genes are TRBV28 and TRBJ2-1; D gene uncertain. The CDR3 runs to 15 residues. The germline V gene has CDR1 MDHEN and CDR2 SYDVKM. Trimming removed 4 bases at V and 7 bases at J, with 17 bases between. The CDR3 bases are TGTGCCAGCAGTTACCCCATCGAACGCCCTAATGAGCAGTTCTTC. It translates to CASSYPIERPNEQFF.

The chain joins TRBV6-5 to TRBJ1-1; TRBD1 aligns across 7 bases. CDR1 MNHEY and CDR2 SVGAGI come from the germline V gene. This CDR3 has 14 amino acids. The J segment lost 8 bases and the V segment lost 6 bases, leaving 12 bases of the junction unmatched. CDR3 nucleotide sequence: TGTGCCAGCAGGAAACTGAGGGGGCGGGGAGAAGCTTTCTTT. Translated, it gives CASRKLRGRGEAFF.

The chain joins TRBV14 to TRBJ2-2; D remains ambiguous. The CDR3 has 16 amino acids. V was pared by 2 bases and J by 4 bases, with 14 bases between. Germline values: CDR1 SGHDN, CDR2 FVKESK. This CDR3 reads CASSQFLRVGTGELFF. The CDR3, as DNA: TGTGCCAGCAGCCAATTCTTACGCGTGGGCACCGGGGAGCTGTTTTTT.

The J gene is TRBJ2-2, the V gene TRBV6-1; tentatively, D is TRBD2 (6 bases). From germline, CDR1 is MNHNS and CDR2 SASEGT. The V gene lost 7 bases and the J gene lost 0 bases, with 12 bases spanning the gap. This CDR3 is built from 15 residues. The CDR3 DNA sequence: TGTGCCAGCACTCGGAGGAGGGCGAACACCGGGGAGCTGTTTTTT. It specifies CASTRRRANTGELFF.

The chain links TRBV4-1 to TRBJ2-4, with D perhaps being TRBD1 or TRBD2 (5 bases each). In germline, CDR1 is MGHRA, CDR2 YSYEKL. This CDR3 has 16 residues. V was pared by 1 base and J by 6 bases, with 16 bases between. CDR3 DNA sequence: TGCGCCAGCAGCCAAGGGGGGAGTTTCGGACGAAACATTCAGTACTTC. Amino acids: CASSQGGSFGRNIQYF.

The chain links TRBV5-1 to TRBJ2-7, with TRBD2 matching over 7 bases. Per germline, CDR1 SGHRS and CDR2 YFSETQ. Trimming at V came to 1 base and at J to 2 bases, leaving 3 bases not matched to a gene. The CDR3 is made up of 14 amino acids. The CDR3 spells CASSLKRGAYEQYF. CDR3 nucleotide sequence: TGCGCCAGCAGCTTGAAGCGGGGAGCCTACGAGCAGTACTTC.

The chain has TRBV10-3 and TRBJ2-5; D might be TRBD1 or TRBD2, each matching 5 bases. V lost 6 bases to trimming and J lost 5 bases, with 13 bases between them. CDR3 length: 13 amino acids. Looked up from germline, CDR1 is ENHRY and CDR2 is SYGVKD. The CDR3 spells CAISLGTLETQYF. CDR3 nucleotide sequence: TGTGCCATCAGCCTCGGGACCCTGGAGACCCAGTACTTC.

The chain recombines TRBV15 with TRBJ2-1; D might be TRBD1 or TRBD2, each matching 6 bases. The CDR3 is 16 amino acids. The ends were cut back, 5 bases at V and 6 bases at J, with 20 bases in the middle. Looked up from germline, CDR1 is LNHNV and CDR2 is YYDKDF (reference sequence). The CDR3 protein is CATSGPGWGASNEQFF. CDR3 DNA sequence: TGTGCCACCAGCGGACCCGGGTGGGGGGCTTCCAATGAGCAGTTCTTC.

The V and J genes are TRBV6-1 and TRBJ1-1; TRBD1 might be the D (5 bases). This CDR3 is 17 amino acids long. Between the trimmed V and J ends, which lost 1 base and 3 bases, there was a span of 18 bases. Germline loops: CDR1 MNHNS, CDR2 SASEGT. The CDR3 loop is CASSEEMKGLADTEAFF. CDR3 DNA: TGTGCCAGCAGTGAAGAGATGAAGGGACTGGCGGACACTGAAGCTTTCTTT.

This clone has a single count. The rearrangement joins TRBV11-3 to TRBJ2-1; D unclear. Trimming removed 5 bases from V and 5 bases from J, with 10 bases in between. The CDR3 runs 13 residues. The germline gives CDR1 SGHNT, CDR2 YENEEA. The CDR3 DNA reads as TGTGCCAGCAGCCGCTCCAGTGACAATGAGCAGTTCTTC. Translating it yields CASSRSSDNEQFF.

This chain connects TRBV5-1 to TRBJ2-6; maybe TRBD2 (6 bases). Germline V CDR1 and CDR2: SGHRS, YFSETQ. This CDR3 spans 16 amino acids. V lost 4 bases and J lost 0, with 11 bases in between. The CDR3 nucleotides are TGCGCCAGCAGCGCGCGGAGGGGCTCTGGGGCCAACGTCCTGACTTTC. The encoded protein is CASSARRGSGANVLTF.